The 9 T cell receptor beta chains given below trace back to one sample, sequenced in a study of naive and memory T cell subsets. Amplification of ligated cDNA took four PCR rounds with SP2 and nested alpha and beta constant primers. TCRdb fed the UMI-ligation and nested PCR reads into MiXCR, producing one record per CDR3 protein. The table lists over 11,000 distinct CDR3 sequences, less than 5.5% of them singletons, with 7.5% to 9.5% in the top ten. As for treatment: skin biopsy from PPD injection site in Mantoux-positive individual. A UMI-containing oligonucleotide was joined by 3' ligation to the TCR cDNA template. The specimen comprised skin, sampled from a tuberculin skin test site. These receptors were collected from an adult in good health.

The rearrangement links TRBV7-9 to TRBJ1-2; the D is unclear. Germline V lookup: CDR1 SEHNR, CDR2 FQNEAQ (reference sequence). V lost 1 base and J 12 bases, leaving 15 bases between the germline ends. This CDR3 region has 13 residues. The CDR3 region has the DNA TGTGCCAGCAGCTTAGGCATTTCCAGCGGCGACACCTTC. Translation gives CASSLGISSGDTF.

This clonotype was recorded many times. The CDR3 DNA is TGTGCCAGCAGGCCCCGAGACAGGGCTGGGGCCAACGTCCTGACTTTC. Translated: CASRPRDRAGANVLTF. The chain joins TRBV6-2 or TRBV6-3 to TRBJ2-6; 7 bases fit TRBD1. J was trimmed by 2 bases and V by 6 bases; bases with no gene match: 7. Looked up from germline, CDR1 is MNHEY and CDR2 is SVGEGT. The CDR3 runs to 16 residues.

This clonotype was seen repeatedly, ten times or more. This rearrangement joins TRBV20-1 to TRBJ1-6; 10 bases are shared with TRBD1. Germline V gene sequence: CDR1 DFQATT, CDR2 SNEGSKA (reference sequence). The ends lost 1 base at V and 5 bases at J; junction bases unmatched: 11. This CDR3 has 18 amino acids. CDR3: CSARGGRGGQGNNSPLHF. CDR3 in DNA: TGCAGTGCTAGAGGGGGCCGTGGGGGACAGGGGAATAATTCACCCCTCCACTTT.

The V call is TRBV12-3 or TRBV12-4, the J call TRBJ1-1; possibly TRBD1 for D (6 bases). With 8 bases removed from V and 4 bases from J, the gap between germline ends came to 17 bases. The CDR3 length is 14 residues. The DNA of the CDR3 is TGTGCCAGCCACCCACCAGGGGCTAGCACTGAAGCTTTCTTT. Its translation is CASHPPGASTEAFF.

This clonotype came up many times. V gene TRBV5-1 combines with J gene TRBJ2-3; D gene uncertain. The germline V and J ends were trimmed by 5 bases and 2 bases, with 15 bases remaining between them. CDR1 SGHRS and CDR2 YFSETQ come from the germline V gene. This CDR3 has 15 residues. CDR3 in DNA: TGCGCCAGCAGTGTACTGGGCAGGTTCACAGATACGCAGTATTTT. It yields the protein CASSVLGRFTDTQYF. Complete variable domain (other parts from reference TRBV5-1 and TRBJ2-3): KAGVTQTPRYLIKTRGQQVTLSCSPISGHRSVSWYQQTPGQGLQFLFEYFSETQRNKGNFPGRFSGRQFSNSRSEMNVSTLELGDSALYLCASSVLGRFTDTQYFGPGTRLTVL.

By frequency in the sample, this clonotype is medium-sized (0.01 to 0.1%). The V gene is TRBV20-1, the J gene TRBJ2-3, with D possibly TRBD2 on 6 matching bases. CDR3 size: 14 residues. Germline CDR1 and CDR2: DFQATT and SNEGSKA (reference sequence). V was cut by 7 bases and J by 4 bases, with 18 bases left in between. The CDR3 sequence is CSGTPGRGPDTQYF. The CDR3 coding sequence is TGCAGTGGAACTCCGGGGCGGGGCCCAGATACGCAGTATTTT.

This clonotype occurred a few times. The chain couples TRBV6-1 to TRBJ1-2; D unclear. CDR1 MNHNS and CDR2 SASEGT come from the germline V gene. V lost 3 bases and J 4 bases, leaving 18 bases between the germline ends. This CDR3 comprises 16 residues. CDR3 coding DNA: TGTGCCAGCAGTGATTCTAGCAACGCAAGAGGCTATGGCTACACCTTC. It is translated as CASSDSSNARGYGYTF.

This clonotype was seen ten or more times. V is TRBV6-1 and J is TRBJ2-6; weak D call: TRBD1 (5 bases). CDR1 is MNHNS and CDR2 is SASEGT in the germline V gene. The CDR3 is 19 amino acids. V was shortened by 6 bases and J by 1 base, with 22 bases between the two germline ends. The CDR3 bases are TGTGCCAGCAGCCAAGGCACAGGTCAAGGATGGTCTGGGGCCAACGTCCTGACTTTC. It codes for CASSQGTGQGWSGANVLTF.

This clonotype has a count of ten or more. DNA of the CDR3: TGTGCCAGCAGTTTAAGTGGGACAGGGTACGAGCAGTACTTC. Translating gives CASSLSGTGYEQYF. V usage is TRBV12-3 or TRBV12-4 and J usage is TRBJ2-7; 9 bases match TRBD1. With 2 bases clipped from V and 4 bases from J, the junction kept 3 bases outside the gene matches. The CDR3 is made up of 14 amino acids.